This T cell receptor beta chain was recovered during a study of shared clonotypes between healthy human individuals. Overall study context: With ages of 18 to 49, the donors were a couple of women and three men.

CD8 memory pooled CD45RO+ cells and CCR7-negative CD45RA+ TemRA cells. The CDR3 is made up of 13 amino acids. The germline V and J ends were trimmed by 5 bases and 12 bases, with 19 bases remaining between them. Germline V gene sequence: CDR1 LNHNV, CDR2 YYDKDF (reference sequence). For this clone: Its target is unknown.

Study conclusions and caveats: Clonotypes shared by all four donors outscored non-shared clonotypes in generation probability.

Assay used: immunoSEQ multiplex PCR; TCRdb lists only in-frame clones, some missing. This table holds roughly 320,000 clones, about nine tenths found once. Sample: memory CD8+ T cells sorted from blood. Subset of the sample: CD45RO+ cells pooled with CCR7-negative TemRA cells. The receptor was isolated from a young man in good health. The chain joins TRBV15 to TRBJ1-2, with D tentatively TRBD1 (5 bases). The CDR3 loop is CATSPGRGTQDTF. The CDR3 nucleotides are TGTGCCACCAGCCCAGGGCGTGGCACCCAAGACACCTTC.